This entry features one T cell receptor beta chain sequence. Its target is unknown. Autoimmune disease history or systemic immunosuppression meant exclusion. Sequenced by immunoSEQ multiplex PCR; TCRdb stores in-frame clones only, minus some. This table has tens of thousands of clones, approximately 90% appearing once. This sample was taken from a study of OX40 agonist ivuxolimab in advanced cancers. Study information: Among those enrolled, mean age was 60 years (range 23 to 79) and less than 90% were male. Study-level results: Clonal expansion was among the lowest in partial responders at 0.1-3.0 mg/kg, especially CD8+. Researchers did not establish what antigens the expanded peripheral T cells target.

This CDR3 region has 17 residues. V shed 1 base, J shed 4 bases, and the junction held 10 bases outside the gene matches. The V gene's germline CDR1 is GTSNPN and CDR2 SVGIG (reference sequence). This sequence joins TRBV30 and TRBJ1-5; 10 nucleotides line up with TRBD1. The origin of this receptor is an adult with an advanced solid tumor such as melanoma, head and neck, liver or kidney cancer. The sample in question was CD4+ or CD8+ T cells sorted from blood, obtained in a trial of the OX40 agonist ivuxolimab. DNA of the CDR3: TGTGCCTGGAGTGCATCCCTTGGGACAGGGGTGAATCAGCCCCAGCATTTT. Residues: CAWSASLGTGVNQPQHF.